The present T cell receptor (beta chain) was sequenced within a study of T cell repertoires in cytomegalovirus infection. As for the study in general: An indication of both CMV infection and matching HLA type came from public TCR beta signatures.

TCRdb called the reads again in MiXCR, with one record for every CDR3 protein. This sample has 500,000 or so distinct CDR3 sequences; more than 15% occur once, and the top ten carry 20% to 30%. Study outcomes and limitations: Summed public TCR beta family frequency identified CMV carriers bearing the relevant HLA.

This clonotype appeared a few times. Its antigen is still unknown. A clone one base away is much larger, so this may be a read error. The V and J ends lost 2 bases and 8 bases, in that order; junction bases with no gene match: 1. Germline CDR1 is SGDLS and CDR2 is YYNGEE. CDR3 length: 12 residues. This clonotype was sampled from a human donor in good health (CMV status not recorded). Some clones in this sample may be carry-over from other donors' samples. Specimen: CD8+ T cells from PBMCs. The rearrangement joins TRBV9 to TRBJ2-1, with 7 bases matching TRBD2. The CDR3 DNA is TGTGCCAGCAGCGTCCGGGGGGATGAGCAGTTCTTC. Translating it yields CASSVRGDEQFF. The variable domain in full, with the rest retrieved from reference TRBV9 and TRBJ2-1, is DSGVTQTPKHLITATGQRVTLRCSPRSGDLSVYWYQQSLDQGLQFLIQYYNGEERAKGNILERFSAQQFPDLHSELNLSSLELGDSALYFCASSVRGDEQFFGPGTRLTVL.